This T cell receptor beta chain came from a study of blood T cell repertoires in COVID-19. CDR1 is LGHDT, CDR2 YNNKEL, per germline (reference sequence). The CDR3 consists of 14 residues. V was cut by 2 bases and J by 1 base, with 8 bases left in between. Sequencing was performed with immunoSEQ multiplex PCR; in TCRdb, only in-frame clones are kept and a portion is missing. Found here are about 83,000 clones, 86% of them singletons; the top ten hold around a fifth. J is TRBJ1-1 and V is TRBV3-1 (or the pseudogene TRBV3-2); D gene unclear. The sequence was collected from a woman older than 75 in a cohort sampled during active or convalescent COVID-19. The sample consisted of peripheral blood. CDR3 DNA sequence: TGTGCCAGCAGCCAAAATAGCAGGAACACTGAAGCTTTCTTT. Encoded protein: CASSQNSRNTEAFF.